This section outlines one T cell receptor beta chain sequence together with its context. No antigen is known for it. Other nucleotide sequences in the sample specify the same CDR3. From germline, CDR1 is LNHNV and CDR2 YYDKDF (reference sequence). There are 15 residues in the CDR3. Trimming removed 3 bases from V and 2 bases from J; junction bases left unmatched: 1. These data are taken from a study of shared clonotypes between healthy human individuals. Study results and caveats: Rarefaction indicated that sorted-subset sequencing remained incomplete although depth was large.

Sequencing was performed with immunoSEQ multiplex PCR; in TCRdb, only in-frame clones are kept and a portion is missing. The top ten clones hold 0.35% to 0.45% of a sample with around 2.5 million clones, 80% to 95% of them seen once. CD45RA+ naive and CD45RA-negative memory subsets were separated from CD4+ cells. The TCR comes from a man aged 18-30 years in good health. Some clones in this sample may be carry-over from other donors' samples. The V and J genes are TRBV15 and TRBJ1-3, with TRBD1 identical over 10 bases. The specimen was naive CD4+ T cells from PBMCs. Subset noted: CD45RA+ positively selected. CDR3 residues: CATSRDRGTGNTIYF. The CDR3 nucleotides are TGTGCCACCAGCAGGGACAGGGGGACTGGAAACACCATATATTTT.